This TCR beta chain was found in a study of blood T cell repertoires in COVID-19. Repertoires were generated with immunoSEQ multiplex PCR, while TCRdb's copy carries only in-frame clones and drops some. This sample carries approximately 200,000 clones, 75% to 85% of them seen once, and the ten largest clones take 5.5% to 7%. Germline lookup yields CDR1 SGHTA and CDR2 FQGTGA. V lost 5 bases to trimming and J lost 2 bases, with 16 bases between them. There are 15 residues in the CDR3. The source material was peripheral blood. The sequence was collected from a woman in her thirties or forties with COVID-19, enrolled during active disease. The chain uses TRBV7-3 and TRBJ2-7, with D possibly matching TRBD2 (6 bases). CDR3 sequence reads: CASSLPGREPYEQYF. CDR3 DNA sequence: TGTGCCAGCAGCCTCCCCGGACGGGAGCCCTACGAGCAGTACTTC.